These T cell receptor beta chains were read from a single sample in a study of blood T cell repertoires in COVID-19. Libraries were prepared by immunoSEQ multiplex PCR; TCRdb keeps only in-frame clonotypes and omits some of them. In the table there are about 160,000 clones, roughly 88% of which are singletons. Sequenced material: peripheral blood. These TCRs come from a woman at least 80 years old with active or convalescent COVID-19. Both conserved end residues are part of each CDR3. A D gene is named only where the DNA matches it firmly. Rows may omit the clone size; those that give it use once, few, many or a size class.

v_call,d_call,clone_size,j_call,cdr3_aa,cdr3_nt
TRBV25-1,TRBD1,NA,TRBJ1-1,CASSEARQGAEAFF,TGTGCCAGCAGTGAGGCCAGACAGGGCGCTGAAGCTTTCTTT
TRBV11-2,TRBD2,NA,TRBJ2-3,CASSFTWESLAGDTDTQYF,TGTGCCAGCAGCTTCACATGGGAATCGCTGGCGGGGGACACAGATACGCAGTATTTT
TRBV14,NA,NA,TRBJ1-4,CASSLSMLSNEKLFF,TGTGCCAGCAGCCTATCTATGCTCTCTAATGAAAAACTGTTTTTT
TRBV19,NA,NA,TRBJ1-5,CASRQGPLLSNQPQHF,TGTGCCAGTAGGCAGGGTCCCCTTTTGAGCAATCAGCCCCAGCATTTT
TRBV7-7,TRBD2,NA,TRBJ2-3,CASSFSGGDSDTQYF,TGTGCTAGCAGCTTTAGCGGGGGGGATTCAGATACGCAGTATTTT
TRBV7-9,NA,NA,TRBJ1-1,CASSSRRGGTEAFF,TGTGCCAGCAGCTCTCGGCGAGGGGGCACTGAAGCTTTCTTT
TRBV6-2/TRBV6-3,NA,NA,TRBJ2-1,CASSFRQPNVNEQFF,TGTGCCAGCAGCTTCCGACAGCCCAACGTCAATGAGCAGTTCTTC
TRBV10-3,TRBD2,NA,TRBJ2-2,CAISDDLLAGGRNTGELFF,TGTGCCATCAGTGACGATCTATTAGCGGGGGGCCGGAACACCGGGGAGCTGTTTTTT
TRBV27,TRBD1,NA,TRBJ2-2,CASSLQGAGELFF,TGTGCCAGCAGTCTACAGGGGGCCGGGGAGCTGTTTTTT
TRBV30,TRBD1,NA,TRBJ2-3,CAWSQGQGDTDTQYF,TGTGCCTGGTCCCAGGGACAGGGAGACACAGATACGCAGTATTTT
TRBV7-9,NA,NA,TRBJ2-5,CASSLRQAQETQYF,TGTGCCAGCAGCTTACGACAGGCACAAGAGACCCAGTACTTC
TRBV25-1,TRBD1,NA,TRBJ2-2,CASSVTRGLGIGELFF,TGTGCCAGCAGTGTAACCAGGGGGCTCGGTATCGGGGAGCTGTTTTTT
TRBV4-3,NA,NA,TRBJ2-3,CASSQDLSTDTQYF,TGCGCCAGCAGCCAAGACCTAAGCACAGATACGCAGTATTTT
TRBV9,NA,NA,TRBJ1-1,CASSPRTAPNTEAFF,TGTGCCAGCAGCCCTAGGACAGCCCCGAACACTGAAGCTTTCTTT
TRBV27,NA,NA,TRBJ2-7,CASSRGAYEQYF,TGTGCCAGCAGCAGGGGGGCCTACGAGCAGTACTTC
TRBV7-6,TRBD2,NA,TRBJ2-1,CASSQSRLAGDNEQFF,TGTGCCAGCAGCCAGTCGAGACTAGCGGGGGACAATGAGCAGTTCTTC
TRBV6-5,NA,NA,TRBJ1-2,CASGTGTHYGYTF,TGTGCCAGCGGGACCGGGACACACTATGGCTACACCTTC
TRBV6-1,TRBD1,NA,TRBJ1-5,CASSGSLGQGGNQPQHF,TGTGCCAGCAGTGGGTCGTTAGGACAGGGGGGCAATCAGCCCCAGCATTTT
TRBV6-5,NA,NA,TRBJ1-4,CASSPGQLNEKLFF,TGTGCCAGCAGTCCAGGACAGCTAAATGAAAAACTGTTTTTT
TRBV12-3/TRBV12-4,NA,NA,TRBJ1-6,CASSLNQALHF,TGTGCCAGCAGTTTGAATCAGGCCCTCCACTTT
TRBV4-3,TRBD1,NA,TRBJ1-4,CASSSRTGPATNEKLFF,TGCGCCAGCAGCTCGCGGACAGGGCCTGCAACTAATGAAAAACTGTTTTTT
TRBV19,TRBD1,NA,TRBJ1-1,CASQDRVNTEAFF,TGTGCGTCTCAGGACAGGGTGAACACTGAAGCTTTCTTT
TRBV7-9,NA,NA,TRBJ1-2,CASSFGQSRSYGYTF,TGTGCCAGCAGCTTCGGACAGTCTCGTTCCTATGGCTACACCTTC
TRBV2,NA,NA,TRBJ2-1,CASPEPEESNEQFF,TGTGCCAGCCCAGAACCTGAAGAATCGAATGAGCAGTTCTTC
TRBV5-1,NA,NA,TRBJ1-1,CASSLGQGYMNTEAFF,TGCGCCAGCAGCTTGGGTCAGGGCTATATGAACACTGAAGCTTTCTTT
TRBV19,TRBD2,NA,TRBJ2-5,CASSRAGGIGETQYF,TGTGCCAGTAGTAGAGCGGGGGGGATTGGGGAGACCCAGTACTTC
TRBV19,TRBD1,NA,TRBJ2-2,CASSRTGGFAGELFF,TGTGCCAGTAGTAGGACAGGGGGATTCGCCGGGGAGCTGTTTTTT
TRBV6-5,NA,NA,TRBJ1-1,CASSTGTLNTEAFF,TGTGCCAGCAGTACAGGGACCTTAAACACTGAAGCTTTCTTT
TRBV10-3,NA,NA,TRBJ1-2,CAISERGVGYTF,TGTGCCATCAGTGAGCGGGGGGTTGGCTACACCTTC
TRBV4-2,TRBD1,NA,TRBJ1-5,CASSQERGQLNQPQHF,TGTGCCAGCAGCCAAGAGAGGGGGCAGCTCAATCAGCCCCAGCATTTT
TRBV2,TRBD1,NA,TRBJ1-2,CATSRQGDYGYTF,TGTGCCACCTCTCGACAGGGGGACTATGGCTACACCTTC
TRBV9,NA,NA,TRBJ2-3,CASSVERDTQYF,TGTGCCAGCAGCGTAGAACGGGATACGCAGTATTTT
TRBV6-1,TRBD1,NA,TRBJ1-6,CASGGQGYSPLHF,TGTGCCAGCGGTGGACAGGGGTATTCACCCCTCCACTTT
TRBV6-4,NA,once,TRBJ1-2,CASSDSWMGGGYTF,TGTGCCAGCAGTGACTCGTGGATGGGAGGCGGCTACACCTTC
TRBV7-2,NA,NA,TRBJ2-1,CASSSHRDNEQFF,TGTGCCAGCAGCTCCCACAGGGACAATGAGCAGTTCTTC
TRBV11-2,NA,NA,TRBJ1-1,CASSLGRGRNTEAFF,TGTGCCAGCAGCCTCGGGCGGGGGCGGAACACTGAAGCTTTCTTT
TRBV15,NA,NA,TRBJ2-1,CATSRAGGRNEQFF,TGTGCCACCAGCAGAGCGGGGGGCCGTAATGAGCAGTTCTTC
TRBV6-4,NA,NA,TRBJ1-2,CASRPQGKGIYGYTF,TGTGCCAGCAGGCCACAGGGAAAGGGAATTTATGGCTACACCTTC
TRBV28,NA,NA,TRBJ2-1,CASSLLSRGNEQFF,TGTGCCAGCAGTTTATTGAGCAGGGGCAATGAGCAGTTCTTC
TRBV19,NA,once,TRBJ1-5,CASSIDLWAGDQPQHF,TGTGCCAGTAGTATAGATCTATGGGCAGGGGACCAGCCCCAGCATTTT
TRBV6-2/TRBV6-3,TRBD2,NA,TRBJ2-5,CASSSLDLSGGALETQYF,TGTGCCAGCAGTTCCCTGGATTTAAGCGGGGGGGCGTTAGAGACCCAGTACTTC
TRBV5-1,NA,NA,TRBJ2-1,CASSLEAGRAIDEQFF,TGCGCCAGCAGCTTGGAGGCAGGCAGGGCAATAGATGAGCAGTTCTTC
TRBV7-2,TRBD2,NA,TRBJ2-3,CASSARHRLAGGSTDTQYF,TGTGCCAGCAGCGCCCGACACCGACTAGCGGGGGGTAGCACAGATACGCAGTATTTT
TRBV7-9,TRBD2,NA,TRBJ2-2,CASSSGTSGGTGELFF,TGTGCCAGCAGTTCCGGGACTAGCGGGGGCACCGGGGAGCTGTTTTTT
TRBV7-9,TRBD1,NA,TRBJ1-5,CASSTQQGYSNQPQHF,TGTGCCAGCAGTACTCAACAGGGGTATAGCAATCAGCCCCAGCATTTT
TRBV19,TRBD1,NA,TRBJ1-2,CASSRDRVAYGYTF,TGTGCCAGTAGTCGGGACAGGGTAGCCTATGGCTACACCTTC
TRBV4-1,NA,NA,TRBJ1-2,CASSQPLGGGYTF,TGCGCCAGCAGCCAACCCCTAGGGGGTGGCTACACCTTC
TRBV3-1/TRBV3-2,TRBD1,few,TRBJ1-4,CASSPKTGVKGVDEKLFF,TGTGCCAGCAGCCCTAAGACAGGGGTAAAGGGGGTCGATGAAAAACTGTTTTTT
TRBV5-4,TRBD2,NA,TRBJ2-3,CASSLRGADTQYF,TGTGCCAGCAGTCTTCGGGGGGCAGATACGCAGTATTTT
TRBV10-3,NA,NA,TRBJ1-1,CAISESVADTEAFF,TGTGCCATCAGTGAGTCGGTAGCAGACACTGAAGCTTTCTTT
TRBV4-1,NA,NA,TRBJ1-4,CASSQAPGADTFGELFF,TGCGCCAGCAGCCAAGCCCCAGGGGCCGATACGTTTGGGGAACTGTTTTTT
TRBV7-9,NA,NA,TRBJ1-1,CASSLYQGLNTEAFF,TGTGCCAGCAGCTTATATCAGGGGCTGAACACTGAAGCTTTCTTT
TRBV20-1,NA,few,TRBJ1-2,CSASSQGTYGYTF,TGCAGTGCTAGTTCCCAAGGGACATATGGCTACACCTTC
TRBV12-3/TRBV12-4,NA,NA,TRBJ2-7,CASSLGGSNEQYF,TGTGCCAGCAGTTTAGGGGGCTCCAACGAGCAGTACTTC
TRBV28,TRBD1,NA,TRBJ2-3,CASSPSGTGDTDTQYF,TGTGCCAGCAGCCCATCAGGGACAGGGGACACAGATACGCAGTATTTT
TRBV9,TRBD1,once,TRBJ1-3,CASSAQGGTGAGNTIYF,TGTGCCAGCAGCGCCCAGGGCGGGACAGGGGCTGGAAACACCATATATTTT
TRBV19,NA,NA,TRBJ2-2,CASGWGGPVPTGELFF,TGTGCCAGTGGCTGGGGGGGGCCAGTTCCCACCGGGGAGCTGTTTTTT
TRBV27,TRBD1,NA,TRBJ1-6,CASSLTGGQGGSPLHF,TGTGCCAGCAGTTTAACCGGCGGACAGGGCGGTTCACCCCTCCACTTT
TRBV30,TRBD1,NA,TRBJ1-1,CAWSTRTGRGIRAFF,TGTGCCTGGAGTACCCGGACAGGGAGAGGGATCAGAGCTTTCTTT